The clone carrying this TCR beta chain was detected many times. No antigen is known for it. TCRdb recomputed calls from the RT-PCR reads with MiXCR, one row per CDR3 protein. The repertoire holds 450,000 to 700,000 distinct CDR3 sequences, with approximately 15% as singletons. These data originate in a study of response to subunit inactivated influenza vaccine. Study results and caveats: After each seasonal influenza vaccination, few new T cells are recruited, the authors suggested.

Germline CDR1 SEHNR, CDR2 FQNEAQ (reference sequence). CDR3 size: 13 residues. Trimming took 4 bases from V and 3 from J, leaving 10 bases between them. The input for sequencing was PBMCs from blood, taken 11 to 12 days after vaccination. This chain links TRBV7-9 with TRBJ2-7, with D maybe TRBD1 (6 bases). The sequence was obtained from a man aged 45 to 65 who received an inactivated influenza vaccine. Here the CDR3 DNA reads TGTGCCAGCAGCTATGGGGGCCTCTACGAGCAGTACTTC. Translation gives CASSYGGLYEQYF.